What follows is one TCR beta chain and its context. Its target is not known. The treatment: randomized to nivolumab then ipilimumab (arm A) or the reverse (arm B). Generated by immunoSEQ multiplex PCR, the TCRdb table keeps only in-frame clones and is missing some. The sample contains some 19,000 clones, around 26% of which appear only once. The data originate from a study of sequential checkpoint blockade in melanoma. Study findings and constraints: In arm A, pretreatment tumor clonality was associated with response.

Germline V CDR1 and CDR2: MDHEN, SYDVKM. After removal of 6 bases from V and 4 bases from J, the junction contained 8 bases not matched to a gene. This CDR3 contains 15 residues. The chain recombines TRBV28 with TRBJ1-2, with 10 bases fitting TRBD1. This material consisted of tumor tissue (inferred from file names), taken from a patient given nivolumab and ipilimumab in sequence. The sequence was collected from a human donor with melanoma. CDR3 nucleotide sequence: TGTGCCAGCAGCAGACAGGGGGCACCGGGCTATGGCTACACCTTC. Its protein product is CASSRQGAPGYGYTF.